The T cell receptor beta chain under discussion was sequenced for a study of CD8 T cells in ankylosing spondylitis (dated by TCRdb to the late 2010s). Study-wide context: The study set out to find disease-linked TCR variants by profiling T cell receptor beta repertoires in ankylosing spondylitis patients and healthy donors. Samples of peripheral blood were taken, and for ankylosing spondylitis patients, synovial fluid was collected as well. The full study cohort was made up of about 24 ankylosing spondylitis patients and more than 90 healthy donors. Study-wide findings and limitations: A CD8+ phenotype was shown by the disease-linked clones, which were found at relatively low frequencies in peripheral blood. A TCR beta motif made up of 7 to 9 highly homologous amino acid variants appeared to be characteristic of blood from ankylosing spondylitis patients. The disease-linked clones were reported to be significantly enriched in matched synovial fluid samples from ankylosing spondylitis patients. Some motif variants had previously been reported in the synovial fluid and blood of reactive arthritis patients, which suggests shared mechanisms of disease initiation.

Trimming takes 0 bases from V and 2 bases from J, and the germline ends sit 11 bases apart. From the cysteine up to the phenylalanine, the CDR3 has a length of 15 residues. The kept DNA is CDR3 alone, 45 bases in frame from the first base. Sequences LGHNA (CDR1) and YSLEER (CDR2) are obtained from the germline V gene. TCRdb names Illumina HiSeq 2500 as the instrument used. TCR beta libraries were prepared by quantitative 5'-RACE with molecular barcodes. The published analysis was carried out like this. Disease-linked TCR variants were identified with a new computational method built on a probabilistic model of VDJ rearrangement. TCRdb cleaned the public reads at Q25 with fastp, built clones with MiXCR and kept in-frame beta chains. A single entry per CDR3 protein holds the most common genes and DNA from its merged rows. The V and J calls here are based on TCRdb, not the publication. The sample yields a few hundred thousand distinct CDR3 sequences; roughly 18% were counted once. The ten largest clones capture about two fifths of the sample.

This clonotype appeared many times. Its antigen has not been determined. Base qualities are not at hand, and no much larger clone is one base apart. The TCR was taken from a male donor with ankylosing spondylitis. The V and J genes are TRBV4-3 and TRBJ2-7, and TRBD2 may be the D gene, going by 6 matching bases. What was sequenced was blood, either unsorted or a sorted T cell fraction (not recorded which). The CDR3 protein is CASSQDLSSAYEQYF. The nucleotide sequence reads as follows: TGCGCCAGCAGCCAAGATCTGTCTAGCGCCTACGAGCAGTACTTC.